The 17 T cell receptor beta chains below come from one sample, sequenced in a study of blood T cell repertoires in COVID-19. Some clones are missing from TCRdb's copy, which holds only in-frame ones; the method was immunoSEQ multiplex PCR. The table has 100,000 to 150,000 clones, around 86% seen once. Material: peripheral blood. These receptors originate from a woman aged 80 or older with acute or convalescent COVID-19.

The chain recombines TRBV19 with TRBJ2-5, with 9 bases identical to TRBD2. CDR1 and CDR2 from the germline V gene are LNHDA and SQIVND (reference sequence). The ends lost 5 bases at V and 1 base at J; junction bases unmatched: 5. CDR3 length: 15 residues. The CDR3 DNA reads TGTGCCAGTAGTGATAGCGGGGGATTCCAAGAGACCCAGTACTTC. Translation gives CASSDSGGFQETQYF.

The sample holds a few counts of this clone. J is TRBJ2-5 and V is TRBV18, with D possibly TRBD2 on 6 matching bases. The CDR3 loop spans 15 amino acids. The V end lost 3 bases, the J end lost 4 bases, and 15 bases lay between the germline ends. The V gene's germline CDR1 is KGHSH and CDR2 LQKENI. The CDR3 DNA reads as TGTGCCAGCTCACCTCAGAGAGGAGGGGTAGAGACCCAGTACTTC. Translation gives CASSPQRGGVETQYF. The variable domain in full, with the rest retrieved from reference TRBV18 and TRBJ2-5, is NAGVMQNPRHLVRRRGQEARLRCSPMKGHSHVYWYRQLPEEGLKFMVYLQKENIIDESGMPKERFSAEFPKEGPSILRIQQVVRGDSAAYFCASSPQRGGVETQYFGPGTRLLVL.

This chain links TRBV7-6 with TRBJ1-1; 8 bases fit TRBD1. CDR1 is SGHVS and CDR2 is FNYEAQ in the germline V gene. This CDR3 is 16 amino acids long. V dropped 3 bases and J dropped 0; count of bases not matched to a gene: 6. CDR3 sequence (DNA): TGTGCCAGCAGCTTTCCAGGGGACAGGATGAACACTGAAGCTTTCTTT. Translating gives CASSFPGDRMNTEAFF.

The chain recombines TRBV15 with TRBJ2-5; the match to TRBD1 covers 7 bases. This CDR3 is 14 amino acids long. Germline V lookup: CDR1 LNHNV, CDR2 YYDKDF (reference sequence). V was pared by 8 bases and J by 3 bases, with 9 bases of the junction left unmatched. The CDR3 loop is CATQGDRFKETQYF. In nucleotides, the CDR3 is TGTGCCACCCAGGGGGACAGATTTAAAGAGACCCAGTACTTC.

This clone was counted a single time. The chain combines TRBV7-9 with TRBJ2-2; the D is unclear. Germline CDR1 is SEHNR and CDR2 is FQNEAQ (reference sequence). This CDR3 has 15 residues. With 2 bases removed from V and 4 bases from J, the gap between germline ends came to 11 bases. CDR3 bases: TGTGCCAGCAGCTTAATAGTGCGAAGCACCGGGGAGCTGTTTTTT. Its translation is CASSLIVRSTGELFF. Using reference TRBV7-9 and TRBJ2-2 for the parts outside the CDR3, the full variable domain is DTGVSQNPRHKITKRGQNVTFRCDPISEHNRLYWYRQTLGQGPEFLTYFQNEAQLEKSRLLSDRFSAERPKGSFSTLEIQRTEQGDSAMYLCASSLIVRSTGELFFGEGSRLTVL.

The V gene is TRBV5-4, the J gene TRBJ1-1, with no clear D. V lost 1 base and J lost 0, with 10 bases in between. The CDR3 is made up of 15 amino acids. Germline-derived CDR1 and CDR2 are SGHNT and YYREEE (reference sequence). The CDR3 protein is CASSLPSGMNTEAFF. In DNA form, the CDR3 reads TGTGCCAGCAGCTTGCCCTCCGGGATGAACACTGAAGCTTTCTTT.

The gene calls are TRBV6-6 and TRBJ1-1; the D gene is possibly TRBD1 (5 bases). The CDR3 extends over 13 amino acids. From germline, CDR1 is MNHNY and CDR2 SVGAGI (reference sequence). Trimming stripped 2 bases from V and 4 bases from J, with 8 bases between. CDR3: CASSYNQGTEAFF. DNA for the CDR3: TGTGCCAGCAGTTACAATCAGGGCACTGAAGCTTTCTTT.

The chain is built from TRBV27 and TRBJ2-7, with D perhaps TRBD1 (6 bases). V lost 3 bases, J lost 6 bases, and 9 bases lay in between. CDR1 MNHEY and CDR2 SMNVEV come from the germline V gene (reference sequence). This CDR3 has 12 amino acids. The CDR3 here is CASSFRGGEQYF. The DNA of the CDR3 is TGTGCCAGCAGTTTTCGAGGGGGCGAGCAGTACTTC.

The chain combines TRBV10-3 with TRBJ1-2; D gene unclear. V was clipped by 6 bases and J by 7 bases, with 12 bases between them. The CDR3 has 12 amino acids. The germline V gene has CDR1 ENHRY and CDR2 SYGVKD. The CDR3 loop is CAISRWSGGYTF. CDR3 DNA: TGTGCCATCAGCCGCTGGAGTGGTGGCTACACCTTC.

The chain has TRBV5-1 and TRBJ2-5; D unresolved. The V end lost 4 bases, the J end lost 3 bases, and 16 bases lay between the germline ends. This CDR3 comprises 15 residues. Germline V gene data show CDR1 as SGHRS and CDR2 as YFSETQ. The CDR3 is CASSPGPTEKETQYF. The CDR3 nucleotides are TGCGCCAGCAGCCCCGGCCCAACAGAGAAAGAGACCCAGTACTTC. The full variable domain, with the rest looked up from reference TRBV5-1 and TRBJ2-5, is KAGVTQTPRYLIKTRGQQVTLSCSPISGHRSVSWYQQTPGQGLQFLFEYFSETQRNKGNFPGRFSGRQFSNSRSEMNVSTLELGDSALYLCASSPGPTEKETQYFGPGTRLLVL.

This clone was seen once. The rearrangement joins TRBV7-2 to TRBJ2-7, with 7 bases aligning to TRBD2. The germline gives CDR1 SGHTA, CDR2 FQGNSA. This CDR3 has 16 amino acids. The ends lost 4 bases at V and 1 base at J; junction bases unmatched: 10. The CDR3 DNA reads TGTGCCAGCAGCTCCATGGGGGGGACTCCTTCCTACGAGCAGTACTTC. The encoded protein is CASSSMGGTPSYEQYF.

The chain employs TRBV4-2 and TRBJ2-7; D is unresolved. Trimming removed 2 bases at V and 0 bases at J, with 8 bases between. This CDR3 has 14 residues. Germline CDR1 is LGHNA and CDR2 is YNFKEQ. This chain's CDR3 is CASSQNTGSYEQYV. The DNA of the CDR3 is TGTGCCAGCAGCCAAAATACTGGCTCCTACGAGCAGTACGTC.

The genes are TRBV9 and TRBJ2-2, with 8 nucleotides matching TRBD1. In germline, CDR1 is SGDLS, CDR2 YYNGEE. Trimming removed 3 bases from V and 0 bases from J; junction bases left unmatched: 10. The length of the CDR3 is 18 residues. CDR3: CASSGDRGPIANTGELFF. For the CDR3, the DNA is TGTGCCAGCAGCGGAGACAGGGGACCAATCGCGAACACCGGGGAGCTGTTTTTT.

The CDR3 sequence is CASSLRDTYEQYV. CDR3 sequence (DNA): TGTGCCAGCAGTCTCCGGGACACCTACGAGCAGTACGTC. The chain employs TRBV6-5 and TRBJ2-7; maybe TRBD1 (6 bases). Per the germline V gene, CDR1 is MNHEY and CDR2 is SVGAGI. The CDR3 is 13 amino acids. The ends were cut back, 5 bases at V and 2 bases at J, with 10 bases in the middle.

The CDR3: CASGRGSGNTIYF. The CDR3 nucleotides read TGTGCCAGCGGCAGGGGTTCCGGAAACACCATATATTTT. The genes are TRBV6-5 and TRBJ1-3, with D possibly matching TRBD1 (6 bases). CDR1 and CDR2 from the germline V gene are MNHEY and SVGAGI. The CDR3 covers 13 residues. The ends were cut back, 8 bases at V and 4 bases at J, with 12 bases in the middle.

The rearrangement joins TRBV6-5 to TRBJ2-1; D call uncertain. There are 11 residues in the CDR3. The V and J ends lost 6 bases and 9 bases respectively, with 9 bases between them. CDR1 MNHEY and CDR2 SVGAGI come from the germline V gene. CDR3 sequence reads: CASREWSEQFF. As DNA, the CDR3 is TGTGCCAGCAGGGAGTGGAGTGAGCAGTTCTTC.

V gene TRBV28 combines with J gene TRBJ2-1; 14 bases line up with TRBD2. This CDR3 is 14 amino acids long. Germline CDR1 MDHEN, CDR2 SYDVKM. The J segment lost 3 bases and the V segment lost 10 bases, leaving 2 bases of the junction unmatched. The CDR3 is CAIGTSGGYNEQFF. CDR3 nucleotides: TGTGCCATCGGGACTAGCGGGGGCTACAATGAGCAGTTCTTC.